The present entry profiles one TCR beta chain with its context. The J segment lost 0 bases and the V segment lost 6 bases, leaving 12 bases of the junction unmatched. Germline CDR1 is SQVTM and CDR2 is ANQGSEA. CDR3 length: 16 amino acids. The entry originates in a study of blood T cell repertoires in COVID-19. As for the study in general: The study drew acute and convalescent COVID-19 samples from the United States, Italy and Spain. T cells, B-cell-depleted T cells, or PBMCs provided the cDNA or gDNA that served as material.

Per the original data handling: Reference gene primer amplification gave estimated nucleated cell counts. The data were produced by immunoSEQ multiplex PCR, yet TCRdb's version contains in-frame clones alone and is incomplete. V and J calls and clone size are as listed in that table; D and trimming were resolved from the DNA. Of 180,000 or so clones listed, 70% to 90% are singletons. This clonotype was sampled from a human donor with active or convalescent COVID-19. The donor label of this sample is uncertain. This chain connects TRBV29-1 to TRBJ2-3, with TRBD2 matching over 7 bases. Sample: peripheral blood. CDR3 in DNA: TGCAGCGTAATATTATGGGGGGGTCTTAGCACAGATACGCAGTATTTT. It encodes CSVILWGGLSTDTQYF.